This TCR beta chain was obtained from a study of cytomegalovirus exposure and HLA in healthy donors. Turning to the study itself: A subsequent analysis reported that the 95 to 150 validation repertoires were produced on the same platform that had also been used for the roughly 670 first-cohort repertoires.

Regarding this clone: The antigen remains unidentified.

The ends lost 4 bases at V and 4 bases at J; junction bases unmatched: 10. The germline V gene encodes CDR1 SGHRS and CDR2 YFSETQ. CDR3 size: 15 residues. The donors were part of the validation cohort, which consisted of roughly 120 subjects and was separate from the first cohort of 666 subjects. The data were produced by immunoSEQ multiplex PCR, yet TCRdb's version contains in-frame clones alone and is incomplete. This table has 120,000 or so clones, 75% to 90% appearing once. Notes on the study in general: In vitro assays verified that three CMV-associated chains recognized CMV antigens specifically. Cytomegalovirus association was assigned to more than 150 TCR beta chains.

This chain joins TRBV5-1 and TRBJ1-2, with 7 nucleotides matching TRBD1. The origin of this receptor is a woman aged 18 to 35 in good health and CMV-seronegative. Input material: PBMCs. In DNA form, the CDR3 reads TGCGCCAGCAGCCGAGATAGGGGGCGAGGCTATGGCTACACCTTC. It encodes CASSRDRGRGYGYTF.